This T cell receptor beta chain was sequenced in a study of T cells in localized non-small cell lung cancer. Study-level results: Of the tissues analyzed, uninvolved adjacent lung showed maximal T cell clonality, greater than tumor. Longer overall survival was associated with a higher density of T cells in the blood.

There are 14 residues in the CDR3. Trimming cost V 3 bases and J 8 bases, with 14 bases left between them. Germline CDR1 and CDR2: MNHEY and SMNVEV (reference sequence). Repertoires were generated with immunoSEQ multiplex PCR, while TCRdb's copy carries only in-frame clones and drops some. The sample has about 41,000 clones; 65% to 90% are singletons. Remarks on this clone: The antigen remains undetermined.

This specimen was PBMCs, taken before any cancer treatment. This chain connects TRBV27 to TRBJ1-3; TRBD1 is a possible D gene (5 bases). This TCR was sampled from a man aged 35 to 69 with stage II lung adenocarcinoma. The CDR3 protein is CASSFGQHGDTIYF. CDR3 DNA sequence: TGTGCCAGCAGTTTCGGACAACACGGGGACACCATATATTTT.